The TCR beta chain under discussion was sequenced for a study of post-analysis software for immune sequencing data. Findings and caveats of the study: In patients, roughly five TRBV segments were more frequent than in controls, with TRBV5-6, TRBV5-1 and TRBV20-1 among them.

Researchers reported that TCR beta cDNA libraries carried unique molecular identifiers. Each sample of about 0.95 to 11 million input T cells yielded roughly 0.5 million cDNA molecules, so each molecule approximated one T cell. MiXCR, run by TCRdb on the PCR reads, gives a single entry per CDR3 protein. Here the sample spans roughly 730,000 distinct CDR3 sequences, about 27% being singletons. With 6 bases clipped from V and 9 bases from J, the junction kept 8 bases outside the gene matches. The CDR3 is 13 amino acids. Germline values: CDR1 SQVTM, CDR2 ANQGSEA. This clonotype was seen repeatedly, ten times or more. Its antigen is undetermined.

This receptor was taken from a girl under 18 with multiple sclerosis. The specimen was blood. J is TRBJ2-1 and V is TRBV29-1, with 10 bases matching TRBD2. CDR3 residues: CSVRLAGVGEQFF. CDR3 bases: TGCAGCGTGAGGCTAGCGGGAGTGGGTGAGCAGTTCTTC.